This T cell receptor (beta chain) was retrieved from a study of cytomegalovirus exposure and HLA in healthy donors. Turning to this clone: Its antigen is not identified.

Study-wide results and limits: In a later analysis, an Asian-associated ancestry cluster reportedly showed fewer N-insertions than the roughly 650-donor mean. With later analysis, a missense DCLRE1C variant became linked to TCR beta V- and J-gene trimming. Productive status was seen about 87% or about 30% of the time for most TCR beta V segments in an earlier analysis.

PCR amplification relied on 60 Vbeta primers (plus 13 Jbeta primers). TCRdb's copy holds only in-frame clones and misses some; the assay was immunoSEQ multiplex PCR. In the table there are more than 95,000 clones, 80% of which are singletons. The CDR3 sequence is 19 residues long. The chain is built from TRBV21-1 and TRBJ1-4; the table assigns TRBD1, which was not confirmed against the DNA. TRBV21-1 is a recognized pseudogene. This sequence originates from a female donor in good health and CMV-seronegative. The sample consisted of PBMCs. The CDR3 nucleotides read TGTGCCAGCAGCAAAGTTAAAAAGGACAGGCGGACGTTTAATGAAAAACTGTTTTTT. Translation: CASSKVKKDRRTFNEKLFF.